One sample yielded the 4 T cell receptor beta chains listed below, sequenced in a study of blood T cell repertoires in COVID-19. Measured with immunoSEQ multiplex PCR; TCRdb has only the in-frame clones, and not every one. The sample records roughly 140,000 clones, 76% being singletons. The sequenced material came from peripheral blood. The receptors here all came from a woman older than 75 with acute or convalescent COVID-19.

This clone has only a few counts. As DNA, the CDR3 is TGTGCCAGCAGTTTAGAGGGACAGGGGGACCGTCAGCCCCAGCATTTT. Its protein product is CASSLEGQGDRQPQHF. The chain joins TRBV27 to TRBJ1-5; 11 bases are a match to TRBD1. Losses at the gene ends were 2 bases for V and 6 bases for J; bases not matched to a gene: 6. Germline CDR1 MNHEY, CDR2 SMNVEV (reference sequence). The CDR3 is 16 amino acids.

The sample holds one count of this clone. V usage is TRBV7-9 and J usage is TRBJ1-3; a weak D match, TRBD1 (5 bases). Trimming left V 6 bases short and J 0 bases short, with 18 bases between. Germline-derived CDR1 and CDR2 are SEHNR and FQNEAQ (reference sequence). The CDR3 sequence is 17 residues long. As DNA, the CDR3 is TGTGCCAGCAGACATCGTTCGGCAGACAGCTCTGGAAACACCATATATTTT. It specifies CASRHRSADSSGNTIYF.

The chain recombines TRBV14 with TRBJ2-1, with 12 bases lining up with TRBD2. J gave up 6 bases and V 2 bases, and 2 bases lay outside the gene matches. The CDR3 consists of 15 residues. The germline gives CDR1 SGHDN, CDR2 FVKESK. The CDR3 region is CASSQQLAGGNEQFF. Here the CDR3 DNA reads TGTGCCAGCAGCCAACAACTAGCGGGGGGCAATGAGCAGTTCTTC.

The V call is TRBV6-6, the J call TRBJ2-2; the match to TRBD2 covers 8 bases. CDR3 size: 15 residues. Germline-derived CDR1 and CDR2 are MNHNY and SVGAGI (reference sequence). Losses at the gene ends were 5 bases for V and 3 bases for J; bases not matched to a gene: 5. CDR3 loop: CASSPGGADTGELFF. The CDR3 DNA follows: TGTGCCAGCAGTCCGGGGGGGGCCGACACCGGGGAGCTGTTTTTT.